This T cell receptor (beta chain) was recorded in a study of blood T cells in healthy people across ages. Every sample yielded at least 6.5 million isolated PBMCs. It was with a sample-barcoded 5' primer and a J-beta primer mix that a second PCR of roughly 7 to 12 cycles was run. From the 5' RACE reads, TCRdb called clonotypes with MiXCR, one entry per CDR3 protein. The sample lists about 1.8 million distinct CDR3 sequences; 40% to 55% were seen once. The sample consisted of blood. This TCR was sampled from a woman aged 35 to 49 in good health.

The CDR3 DNA is TGTGCCAGCAGTTTCCGGGACTCTCAGGACGAGCAGTACTTC. Amino acid sequence: CASSFRDSQDEQYF. The chain couples TRBV6-5 to TRBJ2-7; D is possibly TRBD2 (6 bases). The length of the CDR3 is 14 residues. Germline V gene data show CDR1 as MNHEY and CDR2 as SVGAGI. Trimming left V 4 bases short and J 5 bases short, with 15 bases between.